Presented here are 7 T cell receptor beta chains from one specimen sequenced in a study of blood T cell repertoires in COVID-19. Assay: immunoSEQ multiplex PCR; the TCRdb copy retains only in-frame clones and omits some. The sample carries approximately 440,000 clones, 90% recorded once. The specimen sequenced was PBMCs or T cells enriched from blood (not recorded which). The source is a man aged 18 to 35 who had recovered from COVID-19.

In its sample, this clone was seen a few times. The CDR3 nucleotides read TGTGCCAGCAGTTATACAGGGGGCTATGAAAAACTGTTTTTT. As protein: CASSYTGGYEKLFF. The J gene is TRBJ1-4, the V gene TRBV6-5; 9 bases match TRBD1. Per the germline V gene, CDR1 is MNHEY and CDR2 is SVGAGI. The CDR3 contains 14 residues. The ends lost 3 bases at V and 6 bases at J; junction bases unmatched: 2.

The V gene is TRBV29-1, the J gene TRBJ2-1, with 7 positions matching TRBD2. With V trimmed by 4 bases and J by 4 bases, 4 bases remained unmatched. The germline gives CDR1 SQVTM, CDR2 ANQGSEA. The CDR3 extends over 13 amino acids. CDR3 sequence (DNA): TGCAGCGTTGTTTCGGGGGGATACAATGAGCAGTTCTTC. Residues: CSVVSGGYNEQFF.

The chain links TRBV3-1 (or the pseudogene TRBV3-2) to TRBJ1-2; D remains unclear. There are 15 residues in the CDR3. V dropped 4 bases and J dropped 4 bases, with 16 bases sitting between them. Germline V gene data show CDR1 as LGHDT and CDR2 as YNNKEL (reference sequence). The CDR3 nucleotides are TGTGCCAGCAGCCCAATTCTCGGGGTCGGCTATGGCTACACCTTC. Translating it yields CASSPILGVGYGYTF.

This clone is a singleton in its sample. CDR3 amino acids: CASRHREASGLFF. The DNA for the CDR3 is TGTGCCAGCAGACACAGGGAAGCGAGTGGGCTGTTTTTT. V usage is TRBV6-5 and J usage is TRBJ2-2; D is possibly TRBD1 (6 bases). Germline V CDR1 and CDR2: MNHEY, SVGAGI. The CDR3 contains 13 residues. Trimming removed 6 bases at V and 13 bases at J, with 18 bases between.

This rearrangement joins TRBV11-2 to TRBJ1-3; 8 bases are shared with TRBD1. The length of the CDR3 is 17 residues. Per germline, CDR1 SGHAT and CDR2 FQNNGV. The ends lost 4 bases at V and 1 base at J; junction bases unmatched: 9. This CDR3 reads CASSSLQDRGSGNTIYF. CDR3 in DNA: TGTGCCAGCAGCTCCTTACAAGACAGGGGATCTGGAAACACCATATATTTT.

Comments on this clone: Within the sample, other DNA sequences also encode this same CDR3. The V and J genes are TRBV28 and TRBJ1-1; D ambiguous. V lost 2 bases and J lost 3, with 4 bases in between. Looked up from germline, CDR1 is MDHEN and CDR2 is SYDVKM. The CDR3 length is 12 residues. The CDR3 nucleotides are TGTGCCAGCAGTTTAGGAGACACTGAAGCTTTCTTT. It codes for CASSLGDTEAFF.

V and J are TRBV4-2 and TRBJ2-1; TRBD2 matches at 15 bases. The CDR3 covers 19 residues. J lost 8 bases, V lost 3 bases, and 14 bases had no gene match. Germline CDR1 reads LGHNA; CDR2 reads YNFKEQ. This chain's CDR3 is CASSHPPGTSGRQIDEQFF. For the CDR3, the DNA is TGTGCCAGCAGCCATCCTCCCGGGACTAGCGGGAGGCAGATCGATGAGCAGTTCTTC.